The source of this TCR beta chain is a study of OX40 agonist ivuxolimab in advanced cancers. Study-wide background: An anti-OX40 (CD134) antibody with agonistic activity, ivuxolimab, was administered to patients. Each patient was given ivuxolimab into a vein every 2 weeks, at 0.01 to 10 mg/kg. A diagnosis of hepatocellular carcinoma, melanoma, renal cell or head and neck cancer was present in dose-escalation patients.

This CDR3 is 16 amino acids long. Trimming left V 2 bases short and J 0 bases short, with 14 bases between. Germline V gives CDR1 MGHRA, CDR2 YSYEKL. Using immunoSEQ multiplex PCR, the repertoire was profiled, and TCRdb retains in-frame clones only, with some absent. The table records tens of thousands of clones, 84% of them present only once. Specimen: CD4+ or CD8+ T cells sorted from blood, collected in a trial of the OX40 agonist ivuxolimab. The chain uses TRBV4-1 and TRBJ2-7, with D possibly called TRBD1 or TRBD2 (5 bases each). The TCR originated in an adult with an advanced solid tumor such as melanoma, head and neck, liver or kidney cancer. CDR3 in amino acids: CASSQPGTPTSYEQYF. CDR3 DNA sequence: TGCGCCAGCAGCCAACCCGGGACCCCGACCTCCTACGAGCAGTACTTC.